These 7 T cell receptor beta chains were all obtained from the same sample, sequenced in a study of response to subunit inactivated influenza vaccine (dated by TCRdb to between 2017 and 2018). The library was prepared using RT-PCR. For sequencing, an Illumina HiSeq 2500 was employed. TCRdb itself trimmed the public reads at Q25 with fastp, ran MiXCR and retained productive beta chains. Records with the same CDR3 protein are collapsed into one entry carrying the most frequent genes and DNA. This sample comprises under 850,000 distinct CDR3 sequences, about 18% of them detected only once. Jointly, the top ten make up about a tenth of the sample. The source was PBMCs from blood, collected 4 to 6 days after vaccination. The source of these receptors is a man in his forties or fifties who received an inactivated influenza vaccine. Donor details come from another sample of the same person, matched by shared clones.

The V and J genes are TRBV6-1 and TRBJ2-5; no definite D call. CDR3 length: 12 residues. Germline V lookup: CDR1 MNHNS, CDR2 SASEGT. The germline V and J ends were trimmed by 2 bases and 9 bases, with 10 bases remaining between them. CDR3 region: CASSEPIGAQYF. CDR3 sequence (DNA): TGTGCCAGCAGTGAACCGATTGGGGCCCAGTACTTC.

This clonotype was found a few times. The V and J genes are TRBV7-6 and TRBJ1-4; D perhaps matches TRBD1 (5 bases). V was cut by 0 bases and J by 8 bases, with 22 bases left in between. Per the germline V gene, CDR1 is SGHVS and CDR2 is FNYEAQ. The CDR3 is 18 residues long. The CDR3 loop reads CASSLATWDGPGYEKLFF. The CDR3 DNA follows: TGTGCCAGCAGCTTAGCAACCTGGGACGGGCCCGGGTACGAAAAACTGTTTTTT.

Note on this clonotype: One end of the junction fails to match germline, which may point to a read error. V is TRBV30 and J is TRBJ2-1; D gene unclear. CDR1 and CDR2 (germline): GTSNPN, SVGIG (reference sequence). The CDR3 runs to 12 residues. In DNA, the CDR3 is TGTGCCTGGATCCCAAGTTACAATGAGCCGTTCTTC. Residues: CAWIPSYNEPFF. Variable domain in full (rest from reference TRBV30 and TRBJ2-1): SQTIHQWPATLVQPVGSPLSLECTVEGTSNPNLYWYRQAAGRGLQLLFYSVGIGQISSEVPQNLSASRPQDRQFILSSKKLLLSDSGFYLCAWIPSYNEPFFGPGTRLTVL.

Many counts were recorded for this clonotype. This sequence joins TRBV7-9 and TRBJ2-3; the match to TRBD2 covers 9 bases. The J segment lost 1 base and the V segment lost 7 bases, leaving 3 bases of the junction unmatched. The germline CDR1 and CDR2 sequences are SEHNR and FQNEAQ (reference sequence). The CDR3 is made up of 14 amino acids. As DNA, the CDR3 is TGTGCCAGCATTCGACTAGCGGGCACAGATACGCAGTATTTT. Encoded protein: CASIRLAGTDTQYF.

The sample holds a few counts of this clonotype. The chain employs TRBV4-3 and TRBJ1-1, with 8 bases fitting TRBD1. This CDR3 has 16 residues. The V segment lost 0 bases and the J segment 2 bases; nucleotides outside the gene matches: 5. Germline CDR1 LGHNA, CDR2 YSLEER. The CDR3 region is CASSQDRAGGNTEAFF. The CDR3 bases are TGCGCCAGCAGCCAAGATCGGGCAGGGGGCAACACTGAAGCTTTCTTT.

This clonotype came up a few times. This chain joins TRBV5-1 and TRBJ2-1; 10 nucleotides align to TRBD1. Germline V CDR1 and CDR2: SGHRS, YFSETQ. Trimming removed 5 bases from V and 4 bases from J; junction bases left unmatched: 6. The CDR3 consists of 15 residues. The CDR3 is CASRLRDRGYNEQFF. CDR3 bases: TGCGCCAGCAGACTCCGGGACAGGGGTTACAATGAGCAGTTCTTC.

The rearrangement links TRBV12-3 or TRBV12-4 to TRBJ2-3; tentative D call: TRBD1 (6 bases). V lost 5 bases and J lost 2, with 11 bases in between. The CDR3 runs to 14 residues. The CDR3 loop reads CASSTGTNTDTQYF. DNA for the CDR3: TGTGCCAGCAGTACCGGGACAAACACAGATACGCAGTATTTT.